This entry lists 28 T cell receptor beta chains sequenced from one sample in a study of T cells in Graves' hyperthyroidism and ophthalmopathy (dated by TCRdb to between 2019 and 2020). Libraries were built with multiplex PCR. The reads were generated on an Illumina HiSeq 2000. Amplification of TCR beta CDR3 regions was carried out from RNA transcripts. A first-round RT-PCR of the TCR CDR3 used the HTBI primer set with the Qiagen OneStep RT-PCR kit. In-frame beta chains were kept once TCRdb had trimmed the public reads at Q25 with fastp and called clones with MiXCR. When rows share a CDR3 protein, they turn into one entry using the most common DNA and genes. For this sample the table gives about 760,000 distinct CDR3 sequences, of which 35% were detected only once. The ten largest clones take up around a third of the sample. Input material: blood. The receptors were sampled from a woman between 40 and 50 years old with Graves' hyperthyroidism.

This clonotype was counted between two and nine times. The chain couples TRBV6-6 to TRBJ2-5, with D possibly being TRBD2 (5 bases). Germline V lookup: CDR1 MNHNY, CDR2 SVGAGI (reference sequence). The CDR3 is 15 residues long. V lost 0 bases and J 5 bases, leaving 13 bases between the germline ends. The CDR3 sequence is CASSYSKRAYETQYF. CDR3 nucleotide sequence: TGTGCCAGCAGTTACTCGAAGAGGGCCTACGAGACCCAGTACTTC.

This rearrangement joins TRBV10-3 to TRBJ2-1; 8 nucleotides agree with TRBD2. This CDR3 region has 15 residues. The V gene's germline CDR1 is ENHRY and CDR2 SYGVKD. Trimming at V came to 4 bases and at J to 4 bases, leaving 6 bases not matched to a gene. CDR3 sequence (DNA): TGTGCCATCAGTGGAGGACTAGCTGAATACAATGAGCAGTTCTTC. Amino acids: CAISGGLAEYNEQFF.

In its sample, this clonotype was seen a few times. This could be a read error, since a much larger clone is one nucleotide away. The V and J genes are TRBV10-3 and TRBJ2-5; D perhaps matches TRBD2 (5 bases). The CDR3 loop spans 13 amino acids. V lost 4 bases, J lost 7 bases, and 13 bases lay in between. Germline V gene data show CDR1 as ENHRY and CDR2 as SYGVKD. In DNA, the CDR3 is TGTGCCATCAGTGTCGGGGTAGAGGGGACCCAGTACTTC. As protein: CAISVGVEGTQYF.

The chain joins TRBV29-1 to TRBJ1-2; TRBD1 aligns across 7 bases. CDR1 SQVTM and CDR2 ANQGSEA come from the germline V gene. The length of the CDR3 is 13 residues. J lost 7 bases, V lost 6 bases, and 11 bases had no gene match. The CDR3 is CSVTDRWLSGYTF. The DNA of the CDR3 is TGCAGCGTCACGGACAGGTGGTTGTCTGGCTACACCTTC.

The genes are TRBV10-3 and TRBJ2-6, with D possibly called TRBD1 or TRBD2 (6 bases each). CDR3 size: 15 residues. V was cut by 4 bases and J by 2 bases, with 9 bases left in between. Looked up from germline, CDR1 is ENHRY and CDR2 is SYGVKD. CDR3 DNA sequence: TGTGCCATCAGTGCGGGGGCCGCTGGGGCCAACGTCCTGACTTTC. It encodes CAISAGAAGANVLTF.

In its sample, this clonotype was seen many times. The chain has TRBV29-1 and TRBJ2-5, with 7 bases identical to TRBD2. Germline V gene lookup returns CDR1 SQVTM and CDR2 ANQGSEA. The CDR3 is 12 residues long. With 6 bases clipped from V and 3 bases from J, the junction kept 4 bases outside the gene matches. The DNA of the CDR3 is TGCAGCGTGGGAGGGGTTAAAGAGACCCAGTACTTC. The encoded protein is CSVGGVKETQYF.

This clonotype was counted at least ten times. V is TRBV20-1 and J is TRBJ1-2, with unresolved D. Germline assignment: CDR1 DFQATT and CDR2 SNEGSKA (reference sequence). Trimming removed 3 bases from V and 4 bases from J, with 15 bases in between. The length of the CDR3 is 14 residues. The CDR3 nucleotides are TGCAGTGCTAGGATGGTGGGGATTCGCTATGGCTACACCTTC. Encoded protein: CSARMVGIRYGYTF.

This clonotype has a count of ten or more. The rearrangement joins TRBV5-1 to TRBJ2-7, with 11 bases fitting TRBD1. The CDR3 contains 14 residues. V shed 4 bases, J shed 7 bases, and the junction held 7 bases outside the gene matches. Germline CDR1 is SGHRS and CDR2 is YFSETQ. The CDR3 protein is CASSGGQGGREQYF. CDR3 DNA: TGCGCCAGCAGCGGGGGACAGGGGGGGAGAGAGCAGTACTTC.

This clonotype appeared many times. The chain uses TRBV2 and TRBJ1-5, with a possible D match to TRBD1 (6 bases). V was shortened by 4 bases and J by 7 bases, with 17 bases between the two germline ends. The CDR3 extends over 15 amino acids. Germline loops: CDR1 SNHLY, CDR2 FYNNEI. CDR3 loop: CASSVGHPNRQPQHF. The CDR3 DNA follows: TGTGCCAGCAGTGTGGGACACCCCAATAGACAGCCCCAGCATTTT. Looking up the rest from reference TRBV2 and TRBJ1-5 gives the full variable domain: EPEVTQTPSHQVTQMGQEVILRCVPISNHLYFYWYRQILGQKVEFLVSFYNNEISEKSEIFDDQFSVERPDGSNFTLKIRSTKLEDSAMYFCASSVGHPNRQPQHFGDGTRLSIL.

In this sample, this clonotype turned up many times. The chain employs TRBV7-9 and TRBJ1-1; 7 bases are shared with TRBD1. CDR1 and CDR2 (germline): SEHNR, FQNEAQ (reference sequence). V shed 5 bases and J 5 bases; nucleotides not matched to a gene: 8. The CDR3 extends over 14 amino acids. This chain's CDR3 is CASSQGGWRTEAFF. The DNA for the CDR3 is TGTGCCAGCAGCCAAGGGGGCTGGCGAACTGAAGCTTTCTTT.

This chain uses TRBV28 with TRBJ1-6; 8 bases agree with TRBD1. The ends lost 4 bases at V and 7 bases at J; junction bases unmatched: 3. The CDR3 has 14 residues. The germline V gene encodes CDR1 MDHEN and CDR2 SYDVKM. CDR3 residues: CASSWTGRNSPLHF. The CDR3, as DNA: TGTGCCAGCAGTTGGACAGGGAGGAATTCACCCCTCCACTTT.

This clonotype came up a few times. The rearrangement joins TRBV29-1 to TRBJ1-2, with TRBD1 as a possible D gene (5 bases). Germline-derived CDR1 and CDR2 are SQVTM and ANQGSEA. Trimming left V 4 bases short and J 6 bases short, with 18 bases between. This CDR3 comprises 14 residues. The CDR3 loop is CSVVSGLRPNGYTF. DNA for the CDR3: TGCAGCGTTGTATCGGGACTCCGGCCTAATGGCTACACCTTC.

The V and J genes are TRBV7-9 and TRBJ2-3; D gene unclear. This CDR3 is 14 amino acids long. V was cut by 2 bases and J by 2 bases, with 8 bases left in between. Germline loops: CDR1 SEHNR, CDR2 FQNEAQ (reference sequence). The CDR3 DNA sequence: TGTGCCAGCAGCTTAATCCCTTCCACAGATACGCAGTATTTT. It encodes CASSLIPSTDTQYF.

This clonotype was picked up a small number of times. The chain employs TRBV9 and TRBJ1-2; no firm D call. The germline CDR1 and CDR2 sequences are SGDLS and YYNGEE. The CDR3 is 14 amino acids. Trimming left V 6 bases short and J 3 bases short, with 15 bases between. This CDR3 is CASTPPEFHYGYTF. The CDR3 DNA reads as TGTGCCAGCACCCCCCCCGAATTTCACTATGGCTACACCTTC.

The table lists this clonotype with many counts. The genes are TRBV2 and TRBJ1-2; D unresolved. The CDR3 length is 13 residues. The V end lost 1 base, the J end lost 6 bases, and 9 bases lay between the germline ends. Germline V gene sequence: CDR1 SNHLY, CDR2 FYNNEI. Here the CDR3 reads CASSEGTVDGYTF. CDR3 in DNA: TGTGCCAGCAGTGAAGGGACGGTAGATGGCTACACCTTC.

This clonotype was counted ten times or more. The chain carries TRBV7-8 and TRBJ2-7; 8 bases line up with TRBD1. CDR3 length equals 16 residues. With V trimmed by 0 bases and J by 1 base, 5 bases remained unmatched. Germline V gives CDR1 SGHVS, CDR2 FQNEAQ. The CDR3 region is CASSLALDRVSYEQYF. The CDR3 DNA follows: TGTGCCAGCAGCTTAGCGTTGGACAGGGTATCCTACGAGCAGTACTTC.

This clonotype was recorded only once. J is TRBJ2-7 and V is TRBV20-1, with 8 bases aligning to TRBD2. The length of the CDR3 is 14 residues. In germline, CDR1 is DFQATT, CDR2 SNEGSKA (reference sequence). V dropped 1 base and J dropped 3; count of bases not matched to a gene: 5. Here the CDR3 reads CSARVSGRLYEQYF. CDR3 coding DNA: TGCAGTGCTAGAGTGAGCGGGAGACTCTACGAGCAGTACTTC.

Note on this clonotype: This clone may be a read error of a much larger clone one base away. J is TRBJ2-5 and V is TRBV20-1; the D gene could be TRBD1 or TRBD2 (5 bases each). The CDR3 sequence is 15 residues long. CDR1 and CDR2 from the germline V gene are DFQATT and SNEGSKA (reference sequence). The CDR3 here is CSASGTGTEVETRYF. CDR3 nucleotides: TGCAGTGCCAGCGGAACCGGGACCGAGGTTGAGACCCGGTACTTC.

The CDR3 DNA is TGTGCCAGCAGTTTATCCCAGATGGGCGAGCAGTACTTC. The encoded protein is CASSLSQMGEQYF. V gene TRBV11-1 combines with J gene TRBJ2-7, with D hard to call. Germline V gene data show CDR1 as SGHAT and CDR2 as FQDESV (reference sequence). The CDR3 spans 13 residues. V was shortened by 6 bases and J by 6 bases, with 15 bases between the two germline ends. The full variable domain, with the rest looked up from reference TRBV11-1 and TRBJ2-7, is EAEVAQSPRYKITEKSQAVAFWCDPISGHATLYWYRQILGQGPELLVQFQDESVVDDSQLPKDRFSAERLKGVDSTLKIQPAELGDSAMYLCASSLSQMGEQYFGPGTRLTVT.

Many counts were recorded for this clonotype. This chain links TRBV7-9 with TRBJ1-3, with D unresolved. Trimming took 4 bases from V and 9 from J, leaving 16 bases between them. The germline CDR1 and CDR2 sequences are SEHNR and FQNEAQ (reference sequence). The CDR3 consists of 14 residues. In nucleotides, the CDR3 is TGTGCCAGCAGCTCCATCATAAACCCGGGCACCATATATTTT. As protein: CASSSIINPGTIYF.

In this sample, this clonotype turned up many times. The DNA for the CDR3 is TGTGCCAGCGGGGGGGAGACCTACGAGCAGTACTTC. This sequence encodes CASGGETYEQYF. This sequence joins TRBV11-2 and TRBJ2-7; 7 bases are shared with TRBD2. The trim removed 8 bases at V and 2 bases at J, leaving 3 bases unmatched. CDR3 length: 12 amino acids. Germline V gives CDR1 SGHAT, CDR2 FQNNGV.

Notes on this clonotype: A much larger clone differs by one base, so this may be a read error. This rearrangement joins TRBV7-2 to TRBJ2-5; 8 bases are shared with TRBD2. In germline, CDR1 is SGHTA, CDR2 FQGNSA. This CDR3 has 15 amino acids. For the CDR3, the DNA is TGTGCCAGCAGGGCCGGGGGGGGTTTGCAAGAGGCCCAGTACTTC. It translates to CASRAGGGLQEAQYF.

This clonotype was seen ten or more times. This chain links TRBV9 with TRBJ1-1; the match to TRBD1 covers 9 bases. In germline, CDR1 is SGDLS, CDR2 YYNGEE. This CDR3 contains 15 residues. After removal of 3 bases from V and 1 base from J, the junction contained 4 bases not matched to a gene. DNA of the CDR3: TGTGCCAGCAGCGGCGAGGACAGGGGGAACACTGAAGCTTTCTTT. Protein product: CASSGEDRGNTEAFF.

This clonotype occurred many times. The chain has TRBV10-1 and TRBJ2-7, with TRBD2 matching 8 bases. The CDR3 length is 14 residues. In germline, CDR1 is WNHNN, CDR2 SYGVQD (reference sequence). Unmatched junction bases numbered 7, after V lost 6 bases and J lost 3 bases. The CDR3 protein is CASSHGLAGYEQYF. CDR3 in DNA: TGCGCCAGCAGCCACGGACTAGCTGGCTACGAGCAGTACTTC.

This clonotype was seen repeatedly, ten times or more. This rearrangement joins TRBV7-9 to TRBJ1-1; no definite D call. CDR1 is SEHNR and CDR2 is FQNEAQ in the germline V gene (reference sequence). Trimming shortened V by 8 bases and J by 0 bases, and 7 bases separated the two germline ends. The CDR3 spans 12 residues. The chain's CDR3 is CASPDMNTEAFF. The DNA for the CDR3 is TGTGCCAGCCCCGACATGAACACTGAAGCTTTCTTT.

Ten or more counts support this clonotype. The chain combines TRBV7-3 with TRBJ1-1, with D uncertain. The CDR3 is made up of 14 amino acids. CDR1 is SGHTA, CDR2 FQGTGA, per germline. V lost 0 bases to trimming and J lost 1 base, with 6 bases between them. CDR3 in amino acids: CASSLTLGNTEAFF. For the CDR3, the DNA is TGTGCCAGCAGCTTAACCTTGGGGAACACTGAAGCTTTCTTT. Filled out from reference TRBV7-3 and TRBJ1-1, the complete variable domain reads GAGVSQTPSNKVTEKGKYVELRCDPISGHTALYWYRQSLGQGPEFLIYFQGTGAADDSGLPNDRFFAVRPEGSVSTLKIQRTERGDSAVYLCASSLTLGNTEAFFGQGTRLTVV.

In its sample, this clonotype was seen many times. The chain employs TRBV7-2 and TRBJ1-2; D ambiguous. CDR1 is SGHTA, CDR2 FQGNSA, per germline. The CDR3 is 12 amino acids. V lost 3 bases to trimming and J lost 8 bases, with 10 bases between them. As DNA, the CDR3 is TGTGCCAGCAGCTTGCTGAGGAGGGGCTACACCTTC. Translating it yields CASSLLRRGYTF.

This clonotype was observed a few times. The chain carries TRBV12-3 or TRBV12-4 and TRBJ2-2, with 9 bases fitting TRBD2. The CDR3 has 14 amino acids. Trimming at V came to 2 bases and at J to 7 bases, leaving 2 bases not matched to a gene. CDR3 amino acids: CASSLPAGGGELFF. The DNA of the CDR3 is TGTGCCAGCAGTTTACCAGCGGGAGGCGGGGAGCTGTTTTTT.